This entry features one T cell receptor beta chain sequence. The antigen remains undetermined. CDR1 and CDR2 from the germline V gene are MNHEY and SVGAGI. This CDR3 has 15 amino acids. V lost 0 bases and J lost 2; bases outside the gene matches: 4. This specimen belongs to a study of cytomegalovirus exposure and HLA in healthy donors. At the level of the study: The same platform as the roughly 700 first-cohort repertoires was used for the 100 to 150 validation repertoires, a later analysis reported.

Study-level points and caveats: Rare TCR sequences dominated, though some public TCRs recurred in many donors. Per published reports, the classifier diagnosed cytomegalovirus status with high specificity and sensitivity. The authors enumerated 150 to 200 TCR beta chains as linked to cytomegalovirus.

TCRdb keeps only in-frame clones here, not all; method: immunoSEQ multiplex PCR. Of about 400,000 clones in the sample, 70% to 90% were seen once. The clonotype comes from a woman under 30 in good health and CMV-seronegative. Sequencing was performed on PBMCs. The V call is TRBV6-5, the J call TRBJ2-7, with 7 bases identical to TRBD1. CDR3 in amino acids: CASSYSEGGAYEQYF. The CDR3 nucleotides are TGTGCCAGCAGTTACTCGGAAGGGGGCGCCTACGAGCAGTACTTC.